This T cell receptor (beta chain) was found in a study of T cells after posttransplantation cyclophosphamide. Study-level results: Later blood repertoires were often dominated by clones from the donor CD8+ memory compartment.

Method: immunoSEQ multiplex PCR; TCRdb's copy keeps in-frame clones and lacks some. The data hold fewer than 3,000 clones, with roughly four fifths observed a single time. Worth noting for this clone: Its antigen is not known.

Looked up from germline, CDR1 is SNHLY and CDR2 is FYNNEI. There are 15 residues in the CDR3. The germline V and J ends were trimmed by 5 bases and 2 bases, with 15 bases remaining between them. V is TRBV2 and J is TRBJ1-1; a weak D match, TRBD1 (6 bases). This sequence was found in a young man with a blood cancer, CMV-positive, and with a related stem cell donor. Material for sequencing was PBMCs. As DNA, the CDR3 is TGTGCCAGCAGTAACAGGGTCTGGTTTAACACTGAAGCTTTCTTT. This encodes CASSNRVWFNTEAFF.